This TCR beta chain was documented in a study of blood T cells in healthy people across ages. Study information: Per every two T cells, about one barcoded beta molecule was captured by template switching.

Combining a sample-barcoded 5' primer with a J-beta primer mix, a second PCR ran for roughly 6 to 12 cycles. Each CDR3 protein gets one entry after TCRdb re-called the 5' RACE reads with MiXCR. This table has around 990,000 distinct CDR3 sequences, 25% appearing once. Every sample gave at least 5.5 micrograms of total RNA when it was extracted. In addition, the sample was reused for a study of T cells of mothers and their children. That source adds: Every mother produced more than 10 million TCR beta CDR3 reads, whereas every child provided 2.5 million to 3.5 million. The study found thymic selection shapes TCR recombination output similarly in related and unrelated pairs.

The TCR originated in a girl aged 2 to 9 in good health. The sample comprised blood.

The CDR3 region is CASSFSGVSYNSPLHF. Here the CDR3 DNA reads TGTGCCAGCAGCTTCTCGGGCGTCTCCTATAATTCACCCCTCCACTTT. V usage is TRBV7-8 and J usage is TRBJ1-6; no clear D gene. The CDR3 totals 16 residues. Deletions cut 3 bases from V and 0 bases from J, with 9 bases between. CDR1 is SGHVS and CDR2 is FQNEAQ in the germline V gene.